These 18 T cell receptor beta chains share one sample of origin, sequenced in a study of blood T cell repertoires in COVID-19. Assay: immunoSEQ multiplex PCR; the TCRdb copy retains only in-frame clones and omits some. The table shows roughly 160,000 clones, with around 82% occurring only once. The sequencing sample was made of peripheral blood. Source of these receptors: a man in his sixties or seventies with active or convalescent COVID-19.

The chain links TRBV7-2 to TRBJ1-1; no firm D call. V was trimmed by 5 bases and J by 10 bases, leaving 17 bases between them. Per germline, CDR1 SGHTA and CDR2 FQGNSA. The CDR3 is 13 residues long. The CDR3 DNA reads TGTGCCAGCAGCGACACGGGGTATTTTGGAGCTTTCTTT. Its protein product is CASSDTGYFGAFF. Using reference TRBV7-2 and TRBJ1-1 for the parts outside the CDR3, the full variable domain is GAGVSQSPSNKVTEKGKDVELRCDPISGHTALYWYRQSLGQGLEFLIYFQGNSAPDKSGLPSDRFSAERTGGSVSTLTIQRTQQEDSAVYLCASSDTGYFGAFFGQGTRLTVV.

This chain links TRBV7-9 with TRBJ1-4; D is uncertain. Per the germline V gene, CDR1 is SEHNR and CDR2 is FQNEAQ (reference sequence). V was cut by 5 bases and J by 1 base, with 8 bases left in between. The CDR3 contains 14 residues. The CDR3 spells CASSRDRTNEKLFF. Here the CDR3 DNA reads TGTGCCAGCAGCAGGGATAGAACTAATGAAAAACTGTTTTTT.

In DNA form, the CDR3 reads TGTGCCAGCAGTTCGACAGTGAATGAAAAACTGTTTTTT. Translating gives CASSSTVNEKLFF. The V gene is TRBV12-3 or TRBV12-4, the J gene TRBJ1-4; D may be TRBD1 (5 bases). The CDR3 has 13 residues. Trimming pared 4 bases from V and 5 bases from J, leaving 8 bases between.

The chain combines TRBV5-8 with TRBJ1-1; the D gene is possibly TRBD1 (5 bases). Trimming took off 3 bases at V and 0 bases at J, with 9 bases between the two ends. Germline-derived CDR1 and CDR2 are SGHTS and YDEGEE. The CDR3 length is 14 residues. The CDR3 loop is CASSSQGMNTEAFF. The CDR3 nucleotides are TGTGCCAGCAGCTCCCAGGGAATGAACACTGAAGCTTTCTTT.

This chain joins TRBV30 and TRBJ2-3, with TRBD2 matching 12 bases. V lost 3 bases, J lost 1 base, and 8 bases stayed unmatched. Germline V gives CDR1 GTSNPN, CDR2 SVGIG (reference sequence). This CDR3 has 17 residues. The CDR3 sequence: CAWRATRLAGGTDTQYF. The CDR3, as DNA: TGTGCCTGGAGGGCCACTCGACTAGCGGGGGGCACAGATACGCAGTATTTT.

This sequence joins TRBV25-1 and TRBJ1-4; no reliable D call. The CDR3 loop spans 14 amino acids. Germline V gene sequence: CDR1 MGHDK, CDR2 SYGVNS. V shed 3 bases and J shed 4 bases, with 9 bases lying between them. This CDR3 is CASSDRRLNEKLFF. The CDR3 coding sequence is TGTGCCAGCAGTGACCGCAGGCTTAATGAAAAACTGTTTTTT.

V gene TRBV28 combines with J gene TRBJ2-1, with D maybe TRBD2 (6 bases). V gave up 3 bases and J gave up 5 bases, with 14 bases separating them. In germline, CDR1 is MDHEN, CDR2 SYDVKM. This CDR3 region has 15 residues. The CDR3 sequence is CASSFGTPRDNEQFF. The CDR3 region has the DNA TGTGCCAGCAGTTTCGGGACTCCCCGAGACAATGAGCAGTTCTTC.

The genes are TRBV7-9 and TRBJ2-7, with D tentatively TRBD1 (5 bases). Per germline, CDR1 SEHNR and CDR2 FQNEAQ (reference sequence). The CDR3 totals 15 residues. Trimming removed 5 bases at V and 0 bases at J, with 14 bases between. CDR3 DNA: TGTGCCAGCAGCCTCAACGAGCAGGGCTCCTACGAGCAGTACTTC. It yields the protein CASSLNEQGSYEQYF.

The chain couples TRBV5-6 to TRBJ2-7; TRBD1 aligns across 9 bases. V lost 0 bases to trimming and J lost 5 bases; unmatched junction nucleotides: 3. This CDR3 is 14 amino acids long. From germline, CDR1 is SGHDT and CDR2 YYEEEE. CDR3 in amino acids: CASSLGDRANEQYF. For the CDR3, the DNA is TGTGCCAGCAGCTTGGGGGACAGGGCCAACGAGCAGTACTTC.

The chain has TRBV6-6 and TRBJ1-6; TRBD1 agrees at 9 bases. Germline CDR1 MNHNY, CDR2 SVGAGI (reference sequence). The V gene end was trimmed by 2 bases and the J gene end by 9 bases; junction bases not matched to a gene: 8. The CDR3 is 16 amino acids. The CDR3 DNA reads as TGTGCCAGCAGTTACCCCCACAGGGGGCGTGGTTCACCCCTCCACTTT. It is translated as CASSYPHRGRGSPLHF.

The rearrangement uses TRBV6-2 or TRBV6-3 and TRBJ2-1; TRBD2 matches 11 bases. Germline V lookup: CDR1 MNHEY, CDR2 SVGEGT. J gave up 4 bases and V 2 bases, and 10 bases lay outside the gene matches. The CDR3 runs 18 residues. In DNA, the CDR3 is TGTGCCAGCAGTTACGAATCATCTAGCGGGAGGTGGTACAATGAGCAGTTCTTC. Protein product: CASSYESSSGRWYNEQFF.

This clone was picked up a small number of times. The rearrangement uses TRBV4-3 and TRBJ2-7, with a possible D match to TRBD2 (7 bases). Germline-derived CDR1 and CDR2 are LGHNA and YSLEER. V lost 0 bases to trimming and J lost 0 bases, with 15 bases between them. The CDR3 length is 17 residues. The CDR3, as DNA: TGCGCCAGCAGCCAAGAATGGAGGGGGGGTAGCTCCTACGAGCAGTACTTC. Residues: CASSQEWRGGSSYEQYF.

This chain uses TRBV2 with TRBJ1-2; no reliable D call. The CDR3 is made up of 14 amino acids. Germline-derived CDR1 and CDR2 are SNHLY and FYNNEI. Trimming shortened V by 10 bases and J by 6 bases, and 21 bases separated the two germline ends. CDR3 loop: CAKRLSGTMDGYTF. CDR3 sequence (DNA): TGTGCCAAGCGGCTATCGGGAACAATGGATGGCTACACCTTC. The complete variable domain, with remaining parts taken from reference TRBV2 and TRBJ1-2, reads EPEVTQTPSHQVTQMGQEVILRCVPISNHLYFYWYRQILGQKVEFLVSFYNNEISEKSEIFDDQFSVERPDGSNFTLKIRSTKLEDSAMYFCAKRLSGTMDGYTFGSGTRLTVV.

This clone appeared a single time. The chain recombines TRBV6-5 with TRBJ1-5, with D possibly TRBD1 on 5 matching bases. In germline, CDR1 is MNHEY, CDR2 SVGAGI. V was trimmed by 4 bases and J by 0 bases, leaving 10 bases between them. The CDR3 length is 15 residues. The CDR3 loop reads CASSSQRGSNQPQHF. The CDR3 nucleotides read TGTGCCAGCAGTTCCCAAAGGGGTAGCAATCAGCCCCAGCATTTT.

The J gene is TRBJ2-4, the V gene TRBV19; 7 bases align to TRBD1. This CDR3 spans 14 amino acids. Trimming removed 10 bases from V and 0 bases from J; junction bases left unmatched: 6. The germline V gene encodes CDR1 LNHDA and CDR2 SQIVND (reference sequence). This CDR3 is CATSRGIAKNIQYF. For the CDR3, the DNA is TGTGCCACGTCCAGGGGGATAGCCAAAAACATTCAGTACTTC.

This chain joins TRBV18 and TRBJ2-7; 9 bases are a match to TRBD1. The CDR3 sequence is 16 residues long. CDR1 is KGHSH, CDR2 LQKENI, per germline. The V segment lost 1 base and the J segment 1 base; nucleotides outside the gene matches: 5. The CDR3 spells CASSPRTTGGSYEQYF. CDR3 sequence (DNA): TGTGCCAGCTCACCACGAACGACAGGGGGTTCCTACGAGCAGTACTTC.

In its sample, this clone was seen once. The CDR3 DNA sequence: TGCAGCGTCTCTAGCGACCCCTACGAGCAGTACTTC. It codes for CSVSSDPYEQYF. The chain recombines TRBV29-1 with TRBJ2-7, with a weak D call TRBD2 (6 bases). The CDR3 runs 12 residues. V lost 6 bases and J 2 bases, leaving 11 bases between the germline ends. Germline CDR1 is SQVTM and CDR2 is ANQGSEA.

This chain uses TRBV5-1 with TRBJ2-5; the D gene is possibly TRBD1 (5 bases). Trimming stripped 5 bases from V and 5 bases from J, with 13 bases between. The CDR3 contains 13 residues. Germline CDR1 and CDR2: SGHRS and YFSETQ. CDR3 amino acids: CASSRGSWETQYF. Here the CDR3 DNA reads TGCGCCAGCAGTAGGGGCTCTTGGGAGACCCAGTACTTC.